This T cell receptor beta chain was documented in a study of T cells in localized non-small cell lung cancer. The method was immunoSEQ multiplex PCR; TCRdb's version includes in-frame clones alone and lacks a portion of them. The sample consists of 35,000 or so clones, roughly 85% of them appearing once. CDR3 size: 14 residues. From germline, CDR1 is MNHEY and CDR2 SVGAGI. V was clipped by 2 bases and J by 1 base, with 6 bases between them. The sequencing used peripheral blood, collected before any cancer treatment. The chain carries TRBV6-5 and TRBJ1-3, with D possibly TRBD1 on 5 matching bases. This sequence was found in a woman aged 40-69 years with stage I lung adenocarcinoma. The CDR3 reads CASSYGGSGNTIYF. The DNA of the CDR3 is TGTGCCAGCAGTTACGGGGGATCTGGAAACACCATATATTTT.